These 19 T cell receptor beta chains were sequenced from one sample in a study of T cell responses to AZD1222 COVID-19 vaccine. Method: immunoSEQ multiplex PCR; TCRdb's copy keeps in-frame clones and lacks some. This sample has about 180,000 clones, with about 90% found just once. The sequenced sample was peripheral blood, obtained 28 days after the second AZD1222 dose. The receptors were sampled from an adult who received the AZD1222 COVID-19 vaccine.

The rearrangement uses TRBV5-8 and TRBJ1-5; unclear D gene. Germline V gene lookup returns CDR1 SGHTS and CDR2 YDEGEE. Between the trimmed V and J ends, which lost 5 bases and 6 bases, there was a span of 9 bases. CDR3 size: 12 residues. The CDR3: CASSAVTQPQHF. Written as DNA, the CDR3 is TGTGCCAGCAGTGCAGTAACTCAGCCCCAGCATTTT.

This clone is categorized as medium-sized. The chain employs TRBV15 and TRBJ2-3, with a tentative D call TRBD2 (7 bases). Germline CDR1 LNHNV, CDR2 YYDKDF (reference sequence). Trimming left V 3 bases short and J 2 bases short, with 15 bases between. This CDR3 spans 16 amino acids. The CDR3 protein is CATSRDRGGDTDTQYF. The CDR3 DNA sequence: TGTGCCACCAGCAGGGACCGAGGGGGGGACACAGATACGCAGTATTTT.

The CDR3, as DNA: TGTGCCAGCAGTTACAACGGGGGTGACACTGAAGCTTTCTTT. It is translated as CASSYNGGDTEAFF. V and J are TRBV6-2 or TRBV6-3 and TRBJ1-1; tentative D call: TRBD1 (5 bases). Germline loops: CDR1 MNHEY, CDR2 SVGEGT. The CDR3 has 14 amino acids. Deletions cut 2 bases from V and 3 bases from J, with 10 bases between.

The V call is TRBV2, the J call TRBJ1-2; possible D gene TRBD1, 6 bases. Trimming removed 8 bases from V and 7 bases from J, with 20 bases in between. CDR1 is SNHLY, CDR2 FYNNEI, per germline. The CDR3 spans 14 residues. The CDR3 protein is CASCGGHRTSGYTF. CDR3 nucleotides: TGTGCCAGCTGCGGGGGACATAGGACGTCTGGCTACACCTTC.

The chain combines TRBV28 with TRBJ2-7; 8 bases are shared with TRBD2. Germline CDR1 and CDR2: MDHEN and SYDVKM. There are 15 residues in the CDR3. The V gene end was trimmed by 3 bases and the J gene end by 2 bases; junction bases not matched to a gene: 6. DNA of the CDR3: TGTGCCAGCAGTTTCCGGAGCGGGAGTACCTACGAGCAGTACTTC. Protein: CASSFRSGSTYEQYF.

The gene calls are TRBV5-1 and TRBJ1-5; D call uncertain. The CDR3 extends over 14 amino acids. V was shortened by 0 bases and J by 7 bases, with 11 bases between the two germline ends. Germline values: CDR1 SGHRS, CDR2 YFSETQ. The DNA of the CDR3 is TGCGCCAGCAGCTTGGATGAGGGTTTGCAGCCCCAGCATTTT. Its protein is CASSLDEGLQPQHF. Full variable domain (outside the CDR3, taken from reference TRBV5-1 and TRBJ1-5): KAGVTQTPRYLIKTRGQQVTLSCSPISGHRSVSWYQQTPGQGLQFLFEYFSETQRNKGNFPGRFSGRQFSNSRSEMNVSTLELGDSALYLCASSLDEGLQPQHFGDGTRLSIL.

The rearrangement joins TRBV5-1 to TRBJ1-1, with TRBD1 identical over 9 bases. The CDR3 has 17 amino acids. Germline CDR1 is SGHRS and CDR2 is YFSETQ. With V trimmed by 2 bases and J by 4 bases, 12 bases remained unmatched. Here the CDR3 DNA reads TGCGCCAGCAGCTTTGACAGGGGGTCTCAAATGGCCACTGAAGCTTTCTTT. Amino acids: CASSFDRGSQMATEAFF.

This clone was recorded only once. The V gene is TRBV30, the J gene TRBJ2-1; D not resolved. Germline assignment: CDR1 GTSNPN and CDR2 SVGIG (reference sequence). This CDR3 is 12 amino acids long. V was trimmed by 4 bases and J by 1 base, leaving 5 bases between them. CDR3 DNA: TGTGCCTGGACTCTTTCCTACAATGAGCAGTTCTTC. It yields the protein CAWTLSYNEQFF.

Here the CDR3 DNA reads TGTGCCAGCTGTCTCAGGTCTAACACTGAAGCTTTCTTT. The encoded protein is CASCLRSNTEAFF. The chain carries TRBV6-5 and TRBJ1-1, with no clear D. The CDR3 length is 13 residues. The germline V gene encodes CDR1 MNHEY and CDR2 SVGAGI. Between the trimmed V and J ends, which lost 8 bases and 2 bases, there was a span of 12 bases.

This clone was counted a few times. The V gene is TRBV7-3, the J gene TRBJ2-7; D unresolved. Looked up from germline, CDR1 is SGHTA and CDR2 is FQGTGA. V lost 2 bases and J 1 base, leaving 9 bases between the germline ends. This CDR3 contains 14 residues. The chain's CDR3 is CASSLYAESYEQYF. CDR3 in DNA: TGTGCCAGCAGCTTATACGCGGAGTCCTACGAGCAGTACTTC. Full variable domain (outside the CDR3, taken from reference TRBV7-3 and TRBJ2-7): GAGVSQTPSNKVTEKGKYVELRCDPISGHTALYWYRQSLGQGPEFLIYFQGTGAADDSGLPNDRFFAVRPEGSVSTLKIQRTERGDSAVYLCASSLYAESYEQYFGPGTRLTVT.

The rearrangement links TRBV6-5 to TRBJ2-7; 8 bases are shared with TRBD1. The CDR3 consists of 15 residues. V gave up 6 bases and J gave up 0 bases; unmatched junction bases: 7. CDR1 is MNHEY and CDR2 is SVGAGI in the germline V gene. The chain's CDR3 is CASRGGQGGSYEQYF. CDR3 bases: TGTGCCAGCAGGGGAGGACAGGGAGGCTCCTACGAGCAGTACTTC.

This sequence joins TRBV30 and TRBJ2-5, with D unresolved. Trimming cost V 3 bases and J 7 bases, with 12 bases left between them. Per germline, CDR1 GTSNPN and CDR2 SVGIG (reference sequence). The CDR3 has 12 residues. CDR3 in DNA: TGTGCCTGGAGCGGCTTTATCGGGACCCAGTACTTC. Residues: CAWSGFIGTQYF.

This rearrangement joins TRBV7-9 to TRBJ2-2; D is undetermined. The V gene's germline CDR1 is SEHNR and CDR2 FQNEAQ (reference sequence). V lost 0 bases to trimming and J lost 6 bases, with 5 bases between them. This CDR3 spans 13 amino acids. In DNA, the CDR3 is TGTGCCAGCAGCTTAGCTTACGCCGGGGAGCTGTTTTTT. It is translated as CASSLAYAGELFF.

The chain has TRBV28 and TRBJ2-5, with 11 bases fitting TRBD1. J was trimmed by 3 bases and V by 4 bases; bases with no gene match: 4. The CDR3 runs to 15 residues. CDR1 is MDHEN, CDR2 SYDVKM, per germline. CDR3 sequence (DNA): TGTGCCAGCAGTTGGCCGGGACAGGGGGAAGAGACCCAGTACTTC. Translated: CASSWPGQGEETQYF. Full variable domain (rest looked up from reference TRBV28 and TRBJ2-5): DVKVTQSSRYLVKRTGEKVFLECVQDMDHENMFWYRQDPGLGLRLIYFSYDVKMKEKGDIPEGYSVSREKKERFSLILESASTNQTSMYLCASSWPGQGEETQYFGPGTRLLVL.

The count of this clone is one. The chain couples TRBV7-3 to TRBJ2-3; perhaps TRBD2 as D (6 bases). V was shortened by 5 bases and J by 4 bases, with 13 bases between the two germline ends. The germline V gene encodes CDR1 SGHTA and CDR2 FQGTGA. This CDR3 spans 14 amino acids. The CDR3 region is CASSPAREADTQYF. CDR3 nucleotide sequence: TGTGCCAGCAGCCCAGCCAGGGAGGCAGATACGCAGTATTTT. Full variable domain (missing parts from reference TRBV7-3 and TRBJ2-3): GAGVSQTPSNKVTEKGKYVELRCDPISGHTALYWYRQSLGQGPEFLIYFQGTGAADDSGLPNDRFFAVRPEGSVSTLKIQRTERGDSAVYLCASSPAREADTQYFGPGTRLTVL.

The chain is built from TRBV2 and TRBJ2-1; 11 nucleotides agree with TRBD2. Germline CDR1 SNHLY, CDR2 FYNNEI. CDR3 length equals 15 residues. V was clipped by 8 bases and J by 7 bases; unmatched bases: 10. Here the CDR3 DNA reads TGTGCCAGCGAAATACTAGCGGGAGCCAGTAATGAGCAGTTCTTC. It specifies CASEILAGASNEQFF.

V gene TRBV5-6 combines with J gene TRBJ1-5; weak D call: TRBD1 (5 bases). The V gene's germline CDR1 is SGHDT and CDR2 YYEEEE. V was pared by 2 bases and J by 6 bases, with 15 bases between. This CDR3 spans 15 amino acids. For the CDR3, the DNA is TGTGCCAGCAGCTTCGCCCGGGACTTTCGTCAGCCCCAGCATTTT. Translated, it gives CASSFARDFRQPQHF.

The V gene is TRBV7-6, the J gene TRBJ1-1; 8 bases map to TRBD1. Germline values: CDR1 SGHVS, CDR2 FNYEAQ. Losses at the gene ends were 6 bases for V and 5 bases for J; bases not matched to a gene: 5. This CDR3 is 13 amino acids long. CDR3 in amino acids: CASSRTGGTEAFF. The CDR3, as DNA: TGTGCCAGCAGTCGTACAGGGGGTACTGAAGCTTTCTTT.

V and J are TRBV4-1 and TRBJ2-7, with 7 bases matching TRBD2. Germline V CDR1 and CDR2: MGHRA, YSYEKL. V lost 1 base to trimming and J lost 2 bases; unmatched junction nucleotides: 5. The CDR3 covers 15 residues. The CDR3 nucleotides read TGCGCCAGCAGCCAAGGCCTAGCGGAGGCCTACGAGCAGTACTTC. Translation gives CASSQGLAEAYEQYF.